Sequencing of this T cell receptor beta chain was carried out in a study of T cells in Graves' hyperthyroidism and ophthalmopathy. Overall study results and limits: Most thyroid clonotypes expanded above 0.001 were also detected in blood. In the analysis, a 13 V-J model separated ophthalmopathy from stable hyperthyroidism. Ophthalmopathy onset followed model prediction by a median roughly 6.5 months.

CDR1 is KGHSH and CDR2 is LQKENI in the germline V gene. The CDR3 contains 12 residues. This clonotype was detected many times. Its antigen is not identified. At one of its ends the junction is not consistent with the germline gene, which may arise from a read error. Amplification yielded TCR beta CDR3 regions, with RNA transcripts as the source. A first-round RT-PCR of the TCR CDR3 used the HTBI primer set. TCRdb redid the calling of the multiplex PCR reads with MiXCR, one entry per CDR3 protein. The sample lists over 500,000 distinct CDR3 sequences, about 15% occurring once. Reasons for excluding patients were uncontrolled infection, other autoimmune disease, pregnancy or lactation.

Sequenced input: blood. V usage is TRBV18 and J usage is TRBJ2-7, with TRBD2 as a possible D gene (6 bases). The clonotype comes from a young woman with Graves' ophthalmopathy. Written as DNA, the CDR3 is TGCCAAGGCGGGGTTAACGTCTACGAGCAGTACTTC. Encoded protein: CQGGVNVYEQYF.